Following are 30 T cell receptor beta chains from one sample sequenced in a study of identical twins. MiXCR was run by TCRdb on the 5' RACE reads, yielding one entry per CDR3 protein. Among 1.5 million to 2 million distinct CDR3 sequences, roughly a third were seen once, and the ten largest hold about 0.25%. Sequenced: cord blood. Receptor source: a newborn girl in good health.

This rearrangement joins TRBV7-9 to TRBJ1-6; 8 bases are shared with TRBD1. CDR1 is SEHNR and CDR2 is FQNEAQ in the germline V gene (reference sequence). Losses at the gene ends were 2 bases for V and 9 bases for J; bases not matched to a gene: 6. The CDR3 length is 15 residues. The CDR3 sequence: CASSLTGQGFSPLHF. The DNA for the CDR3 is TGTGCCAGCAGCTTAACCGGACAGGGTTTTTCACCCCTCCACTTT.

The chain links TRBV6-1 to TRBJ2-3; 7 positions match TRBD2. V lost 3 bases to trimming and J lost 2 bases; unmatched junction nucleotides: 5. Germline V CDR1 and CDR2: MNHNS, SASEGT. The CDR3 contains 15 residues. The CDR3 DNA reads as TGTGCCAGCAGTGAGACGGGGGGAGACACAGATACGCAGTATTTT. The encoded protein is CASSETGGDTDTQYF.

This clonotype was detected only once. CDR3 region: CASSLIQGAYGYTF. In DNA form, the CDR3 reads TGCGCCAGCAGCTTGATCCAGGGGGCCTATGGCTACACCTTC. V is TRBV5-1 and J is TRBJ1-2; 8 bases fit TRBD1. This CDR3 contains 14 residues. Germline values: CDR1 SGHRS, CDR2 YFSETQ. The trim removed 1 base at V and 4 bases at J, leaving 3 bases unmatched.

CDR3 amino acids: CASRTRRANRTDTQYF. As DNA, the CDR3 is TGTGCCAGCAGGACCCGTCGAGCGAATCGCACAGATACGCAGTATTTT. The V and J genes are TRBV6-1 and TRBJ2-3, with D uncertain. V lost 6 bases to trimming and J lost 1 base, with 17 bases between them. The CDR3 totals 16 residues. Germline CDR1 is MNHNS and CDR2 is SASEGT.

This clonotype was seen only once. The rearrangement uses TRBV9 and TRBJ1-2; possibly TRBD1 for D (5 bases). The CDR3 is made up of 14 amino acids. V lost 0 bases, J lost 3 bases, and 9 bases lay in between. The germline V gene encodes CDR1 SGDLS and CDR2 YYNGEE. For the CDR3, the DNA is TGTGCCAGCAGCGTAGAACGGGGGGACTATGGCTACACCTTC. Translated: CASSVERGDYGYTF. Drawing the rest from reference TRBV9 and TRBJ1-2, the complete variable domain is DSGVTQTPKHLITATGQRVTLRCSPRSGDLSVYWYQQSLDQGLQFLIQYYNGEERAKGNILERFSAQQFPDLHSELNLSSLELGDSALYFCASSVERGDYGYTFGSGTRLTVV.

The chain uses TRBV7-9 and TRBJ2-1; D gene uncertain. The CDR3 has 14 residues. The germline V gene has CDR1 SEHNR and CDR2 FQNEAQ (reference sequence). Trimming cost V 1 base and J 8 bases, with 12 bases left between them. The chain's CDR3 is CASSLGGVPYEQFF. The CDR3 DNA follows: TGTGCCAGCAGCTTAGGTGGGGTCCCTTATGAGCAGTTCTTC.

The CDR3 DNA sequence: TGTGCCAGCAGGGGCTCCGGACTAGCGGTTTTTGGCGAGCAGTACTTC. Translation: CASRGSGLAVFGEQYF. J is TRBJ2-7 and V is TRBV3-1, with TRBD2 identical over 10 bases. V was pared by 6 bases and J by 6 bases, with 14 bases of the junction left unmatched. The V gene's germline CDR1 is LGHDT and CDR2 YNNKEL (reference sequence). The CDR3 consists of 16 residues.

This clonotype was found a few times. The rearrangement links TRBV3-1 to TRBJ2-1; 8 nucleotides match TRBD1. The CDR3 sequence is 12 residues long. The germline V gene has CDR1 LGHDT and CDR2 YNNKEL (reference sequence). V shed 6 bases, J shed 8 bases, and the junction held 3 bases outside the gene matches. The DNA of the CDR3 is TGTGCCAGCAGTCGGACAGGGCATGAGCAGTTCTTC. It specifies CASSRTGHEQFF.

This clonotype was found a few times. This chain links TRBV5-1 with TRBJ1-1; unclear D gene. Deletions cut 5 bases from V and 1 base from J, with 12 bases between. CDR1 SGHRS and CDR2 YFSETQ come from the germline V gene. The CDR3 spans 14 residues. The CDR3 loop is CASRDSAPNTEAFF. The CDR3 nucleotides read TGCGCCAGCAGGGACTCAGCCCCGAACACTGAAGCTTTCTTT.

This sequence joins TRBV5-1 and TRBJ2-2, with D perhaps TRBD1 or TRBD2 (5 bases each). CDR1 is SGHRS and CDR2 is YFSETQ in the germline V gene. The CDR3 has 14 residues. Trimming pared 2 bases from V and 9 bases from J, leaving 14 bases between. The CDR3 coding sequence is TGCGCCAGCAGCTTCCCACAGGAGGACAGGGAGCTGTTTTTT. This gives the protein CASSFPQEDRELFF.

The CDR3 DNA sequence: TGTGCCAGCAGTTTAAGCGGGACACCGAACACTGAAGCTTTCTTT. Its translation: CASSLSGTPNTEAFF. This chain connects TRBV12-3 or TRBV12-4 to TRBJ1-1; TRBD1 might be the D (6 bases). The V and J ends lost 2 bases and 1 base respectively, with 11 bases between them. The CDR3 covers 15 residues.

This clonotype has just a few counts. The chain is built from TRBV5-1 and TRBJ2-5; 8 positions agree with TRBD2. The J call is doubtful: the DNA matches TRBJ2-7 better. The CDR3 loop spans 16 amino acids. Germline V gene data show CDR1 as SGHRS and CDR2 as YFSETQ. The DNA of the CDR3 is TGCGCCAGCACCATTTCCCCGGGACTAGGGTCCTACGAGCAGTACTTC. Its protein is CASTISPGLGSYEQYF.

The rearrangement uses TRBV27 and TRBJ1-4; TRBD1 matches at 9 bases. This CDR3 has 13 residues. CDR1 MNHEY and CDR2 SMNVEV come from the germline V gene (reference sequence). V was clipped by 3 bases and J by 10 bases; unmatched bases: 3. CDR3 in DNA: TGTGCCAGCAGTTTGGAGGACAGGGGAAAACTGTTTTTT. Translated, it gives CASSLEDRGKLFF.

This clonotype has ten or more counts. The chain recombines TRBV20-1 with TRBJ1-2; TRBD1 agrees at 7 bases. V lost 3 bases, J lost 2 bases, and 3 bases stayed unmatched. The germline V gene encodes CDR1 DFQATT and CDR2 SNEGSKA (reference sequence). The CDR3 contains 13 residues. CDR3 sequence: CSARTGSNYGYTF. The CDR3 nucleotides are TGCAGTGCTAGGACAGGGTCGAACTATGGCTACACCTTC.

V is TRBV10-3 and J is TRBJ2-3, with 8 bases matching TRBD1. Germline V gene lookup returns CDR1 ENHRY and CDR2 SYGVKD. This CDR3 has 17 residues. With 4 bases clipped from V and 4 bases from J, the junction kept 13 bases outside the gene matches. CDR3 region: CAISGISQGVRPDTQYF. CDR3 DNA: TGTGCCATCAGTGGAATCTCACAGGGGGTAAGGCCAGATACGCAGTATTTT.

This chain uses TRBV28 with TRBJ2-5, with 9 nucleotides matching TRBD2. This CDR3 comprises 22 residues. CDR1 and CDR2 from the germline V gene are MDHEN and SYDVKM. V was clipped by 1 base and J by 11 bases; unmatched bases: 32. The CDR3 region has the DNA TGTGCCAGCAGTTTATTTATCGGTCCAGCGGGAGGTTTCAAAGTTGGTTCGTTTGAGCAGTACTTC. It codes for CASSLFIGPAGGFKVGSFEQYF. Full variable domain (rest looked up from reference TRBV28 and TRBJ2-5): DVKVTQSSRYLVKRTGEKVFLECVQDMDHENMFWYRQDPGLGLRLIYFSYDVKMKEKGDIPEGYSVSREKKERFSLILESASTNQTSMYLCASSLFIGPAGGFKVGSFEQYFGPGTRLLVL.

V gene TRBV5-4 combines with J gene TRBJ2-1; D perhaps matches TRBD2 (5 bases). V was trimmed by 2 bases and J by 5 bases, leaving 14 bases between them. Germline CDR1 and CDR2: SGHNT and YYREEE (reference sequence). The CDR3 consists of 15 residues. The CDR3 reads CASSFSRLANNEQFF. As DNA, the CDR3 is TGTGCCAGCAGCTTCTCCCGCCTAGCTAACAATGAGCAGTTCTTC.

The chain employs TRBV20-1 and TRBJ2-3, with 9 bases matching TRBD1. This CDR3 spans 12 amino acids. V shed 7 bases and J 4 bases; nucleotides not matched to a gene: 3. Germline CDR1 DFQATT, CDR2 SNEGSKA (reference sequence). CDR3 residues: CSGQGDADTQYF. CDR3 nucleotide sequence: TGCAGTGGACAGGGGGACGCAGATACGCAGTATTTT.

In this sample, this clonotype turned up many times. V usage is TRBV29-1 and J usage is TRBJ1-2; D gene uncertain. The V gene's germline CDR1 is SQVTM and CDR2 ANQGSEA. V shed 4 bases and J shed 4 bases, with 7 bases lying between them. The CDR3 length is 11 residues. The CDR3 DNA reads TGCAGCGTTGTGTCCAGCTATGGCTACACCTTC. This encodes CSVVSSYGYTF.

The chain combines TRBV20-1 with TRBJ1-1, with a possible D match to TRBD1 (6 bases). Trimming cost V 5 bases and J 1 base, with 11 bases left between them. CDR3 length: 13 amino acids. Germline V gene data show CDR1 as DFQATT and CDR2 as SNEGSKA (reference sequence). CDR3 sequence reads: CSAPGHPNTEAFF. The DNA of the CDR3 is TGCAGTGCTCCGGGACATCCGAACACTGAAGCTTTCTTT.

This clonotype was counted between two and nine times. The CDR3 coding sequence is TGCAGTGCTAGTTCTTCTCCGGGCCTCCTCGGCAATGGCTACACCTTC. This encodes CSASSSPGLLGNGYTF. The chain has TRBV20-1 and TRBJ1-2; no reliable D call. The germline CDR1 and CDR2 sequences are DFQATT and SNEGSKA (reference sequence). The CDR3 totals 16 residues. V was trimmed by 3 bases and J by 6 bases, leaving 23 bases between them.

This chain joins TRBV20-1 and TRBJ1-5, with 7 positions matching TRBD1. V dropped 0 bases and J dropped 0; count of bases not matched to a gene: 11. CDR1 is DFQATT, CDR2 SNEGSKA, per germline (reference sequence). This CDR3 has 18 residues. The CDR3 region has the DNA TGCAGTGCTAGAGATCTTGGCAGGGGGGGGTATAGCAATCAGCCCCAGCATTTT. Translation: CSARDLGRGGYSNQPQHF.

This clonotype was counted a few times. The rearrangement joins TRBV5-1 to TRBJ2-5; D gene uncertain. CDR3 length equals 11 residues. Trimming stripped 2 bases from V and 6 bases from J, with 5 bases between. Germline CDR1 SGHRS, CDR2 YFSETQ. CDR3 amino acids: CASSLAKTQYF. The CDR3 DNA sequence: TGCGCCAGCAGCTTAGCGAAGACCCAGTACTTC.

V gene TRBV7-9 combines with J gene TRBJ2-5; TRBD1 matches 9 bases. The trim removed 5 bases at V and 2 bases at J, leaving 6 bases unmatched. This CDR3 is 15 amino acids long. The germline CDR1 and CDR2 sequences are SEHNR and FQNEAQ (reference sequence). In DNA form, the CDR3 reads TGTGCCAGCAGCCCCGACAGGGGGGTACAAGAGACCCAGTACTTC. Its protein is CASSPDRGVQETQYF.

This clonotype showed up just a few times. The chain carries TRBV24-1 and TRBJ1-2; D is perhaps TRBD1 (5 bases). The CDR3 contains 14 residues. Trimming took 3 bases from V and 5 from J, leaving 12 bases between them. Germline CDR1 and CDR2: KGHDR and SFDVKD. CDR3 nucleotide sequence: TGTGCCACCAGTGATGGGCAGGGATTTTATGGCTACACCTTC. As protein: CATSDGQGFYGYTF.

On this clonotype: An end of the junction does not agree with germline; a read error may underlie this. The genes are TRBV14 and TRBJ2-2; the D gene is possibly TRBD1 (6 bases). The V gene's germline CDR1 is SGHDN and CDR2 FVKESK. This CDR3 spans 13 amino acids. The CDR3 region is CAGSLGAIGELFF. CDR3 in DNA: TGTGCCGGCAGCCTGGGGGCAATCGGGGAGCTGTTTTTT.

The sample holds a few counts of this clonotype. The V gene is TRBV29-1, the J gene TRBJ2-7; no definite D call. There are 12 residues in the CDR3. From germline, CDR1 is SQVTM and CDR2 ANQGSEA. V lost 6 bases to trimming and J lost 1 base, with 10 bases between them. The DNA of the CDR3 is TGCAGCGTGAAGGGCCATTCCTACGAGCAGTACTTC. The encoded protein is CSVKGHSYEQYF.

The chain has TRBV11-2 and TRBJ2-5, with D unclear. Germline V gene sequence: CDR1 SGHAT, CDR2 FQNNGV. This CDR3 region has 11 residues. The V end lost 11 bases, the J end lost 11 bases, and 18 bases lay between the germline ends. Here the CDR3 DNA reads TGTGCCCTCCGGGCAGGCTATGAGCAGTACTTC. Its protein is CALRAGYEQYF.

This clonotype was counted a few times. J is TRBJ1-6 and V is TRBV5-1; D possibly corresponds to TRBD1 (5 bases). V lost 0 bases to trimming and J lost 7 bases, with 11 bases between them. This CDR3 spans 15 amino acids. CDR1 SGHRS and CDR2 YFSETQ come from the germline V gene. CDR3 region: CASSLELGDNSPLHF. CDR3 nucleotide sequence: TGCGCCAGCAGCTTGGAGCTAGGGGACAATTCACCCCTCCACTTT.

This clonotype appeared a few times. The gene calls are TRBV7-9 and TRBJ1-1, with 7 bases matching TRBD1. After removal of 1 base from V and 7 bases from J, the junction contained 3 bases not matched to a gene. The CDR3 loop spans 13 amino acids. Germline V gene sequence: CDR1 SEHNR, CDR2 FQNEAQ (reference sequence). The CDR3 is CASSLVGDSEAFF. The CDR3 DNA reads as TGTGCCAGCAGCTTAGTGGGGGACAGTGAAGCTTTCTTT.